The clone carrying this T cell receptor (beta chain) was picked up one time. Antigen unknown. The sample comes from a study of cytomegalovirus exposure and HLA in healthy donors. General observations from the study: With later analysis, a missense DCLRE1C variant became linked to TCR beta V- and J-gene trimming. Serostatus for CMV was the only available immune exposure information. Most of the CMV-associated TCR beta chains (in a later analysis) appeared to be HLA-restricted. Clonal expansion, a later analysis showed, was greater in HLA-associated TCR beta chains than in equally common others.

The study ran its PCR with 60 Vbeta and 13 Jbeta primers. Libraries were prepared by immunoSEQ multiplex PCR; TCRdb keeps only in-frame clonotypes and omits some of them. The sample lists under 140,000 clones, 80% to 85% seen once, with 2.5% to 3% in the top ten. Germline CDR1 reads MNHEY; CDR2 reads SMNVEV (reference sequence). After removal of 5 bases from V and 6 bases from J, the junction contained 4 bases not matched to a gene. The CDR3 contains 13 residues. Sequenced sample: PBMCs. This chain links TRBV27 with TRBJ1-2, with TRBD1 matching over 9 bases. The clonotype was recovered from a woman in her fifties or sixties in good health and CMV-seropositive. In DNA, the CDR3 is TGTGCCAGCAGTCACCGGACAGGGGATGGCTACACCTTC. Its protein product is CASSHRTGDGYTF.